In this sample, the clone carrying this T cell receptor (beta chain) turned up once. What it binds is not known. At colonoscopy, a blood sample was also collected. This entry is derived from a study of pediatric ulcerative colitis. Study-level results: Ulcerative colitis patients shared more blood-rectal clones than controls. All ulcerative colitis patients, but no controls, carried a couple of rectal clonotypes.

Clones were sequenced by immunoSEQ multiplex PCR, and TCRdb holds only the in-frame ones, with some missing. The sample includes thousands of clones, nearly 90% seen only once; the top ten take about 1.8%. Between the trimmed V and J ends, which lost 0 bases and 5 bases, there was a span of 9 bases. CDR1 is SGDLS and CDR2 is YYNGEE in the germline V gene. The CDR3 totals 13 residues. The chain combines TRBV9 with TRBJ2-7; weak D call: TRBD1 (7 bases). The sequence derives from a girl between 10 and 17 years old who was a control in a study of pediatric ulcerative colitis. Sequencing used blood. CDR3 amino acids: CASSVARGDEQYF. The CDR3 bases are TGTGCCAGCAGCGTAGCCAGGGGGGACGAGCAGTACTTC.